This T cell receptor beta chain was found in a study of shared clonotypes between healthy human individuals. Findings and caveats of the study: Enrolling few donors narrowed the genetic and exposure-history diversity that was represented. Tissue TCR repertoires likely differ from these blood-only repertoires.

The authors' processing: For the immunoSEQ data, sequences were junction-only without quality scores, so filtering differed. Sequencing was performed with immunoSEQ multiplex PCR; in TCRdb, only in-frame clones are kept and a portion is missing. V, J and clone size are those of that table, while D and trimming were read from the DNA. The sample yields roughly 2 million clones, about 95% seen once. Selected positively for CCR7 and CD45RO-negative, naive CD8 cells excluded terminally differentiated effector memory CD45RA+ cells. Donors comprised only Caucasian adults living in Nashville, Tennessee. A note on this clone: The antigen is undetermined.

This receptor was identified in a man between 18 and 29 years old in good health. Source material: naive CD8+ T cells sorted from blood.

The CDR3 bases are TGCGCCAGCAGCTTACAGGGGGACACTGAAGCTTTCTTT. Translating it yields CASSLQGDTEAFF. V is TRBV5-1 and J is TRBJ1-1; TRBD1 agrees at 8 bases. Germline V gene sequence: CDR1 SGHRS, CDR2 YFSETQ. V lost 2 bases and J lost 3; bases outside the gene matches: 0. The CDR3 has 13 amino acids.